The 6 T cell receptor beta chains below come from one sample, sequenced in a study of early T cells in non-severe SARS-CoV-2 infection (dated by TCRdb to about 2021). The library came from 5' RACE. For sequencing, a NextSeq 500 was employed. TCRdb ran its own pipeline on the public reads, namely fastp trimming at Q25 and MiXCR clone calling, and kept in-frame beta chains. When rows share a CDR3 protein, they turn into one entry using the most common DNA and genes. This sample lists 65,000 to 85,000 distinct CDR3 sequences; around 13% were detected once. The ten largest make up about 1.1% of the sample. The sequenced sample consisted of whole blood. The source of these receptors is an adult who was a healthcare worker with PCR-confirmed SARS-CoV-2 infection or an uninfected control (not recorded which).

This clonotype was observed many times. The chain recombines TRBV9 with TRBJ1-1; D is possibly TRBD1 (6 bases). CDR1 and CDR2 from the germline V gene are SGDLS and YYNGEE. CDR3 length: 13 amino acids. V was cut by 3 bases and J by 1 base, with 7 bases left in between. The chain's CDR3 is CASSATGNTEAFF. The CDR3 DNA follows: TGTGCCAGCAGCGCGACAGGGAACACTGAAGCTTTCTTT.

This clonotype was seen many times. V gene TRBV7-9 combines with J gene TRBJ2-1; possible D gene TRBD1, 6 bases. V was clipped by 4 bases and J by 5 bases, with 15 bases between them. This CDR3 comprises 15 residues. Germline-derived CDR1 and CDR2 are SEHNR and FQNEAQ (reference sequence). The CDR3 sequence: CASSSERGKHNEQFF. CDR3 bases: TGTGCCAGCAGCTCAGAAAGGGGGAAGCACAATGAGCAGTTCTTC.

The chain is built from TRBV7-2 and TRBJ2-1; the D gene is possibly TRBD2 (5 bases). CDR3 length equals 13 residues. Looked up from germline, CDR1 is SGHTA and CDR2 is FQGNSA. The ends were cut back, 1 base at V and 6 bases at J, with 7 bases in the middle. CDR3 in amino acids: CASSLGTGNEQFF. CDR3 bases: TGTGCCAGCAGCTTAGGGACTGGCAATGAGCAGTTCTTC. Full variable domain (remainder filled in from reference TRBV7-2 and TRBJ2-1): GAGVSQSPSNKVTEKGKDVELRCDPISGHTALYWYRQSLGQGLEFLIYFQGNSAPDKSGLPSDRFSAERTGGSVSTLTIQRTQQEDSAVYLCASSLGTGNEQFFGPGTRLTVL.

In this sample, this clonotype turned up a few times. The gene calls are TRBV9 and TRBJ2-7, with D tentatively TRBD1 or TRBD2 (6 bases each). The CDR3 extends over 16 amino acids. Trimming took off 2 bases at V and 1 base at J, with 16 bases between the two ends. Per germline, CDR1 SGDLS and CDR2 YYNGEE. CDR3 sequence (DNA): TGTGCCAGCAGCGTTGGGGGCGGGGACCCGTCCTACGAGCAGTACTTC. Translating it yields CASSVGGGDPSYEQYF.

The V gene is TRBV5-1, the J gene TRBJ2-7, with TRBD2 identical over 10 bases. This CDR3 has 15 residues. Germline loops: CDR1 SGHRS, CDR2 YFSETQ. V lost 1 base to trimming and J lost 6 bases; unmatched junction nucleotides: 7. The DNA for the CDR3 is TGCGCCAGCAGCTTGTTCGGGACTAGCGCAGTCGAGCAGTACTTC. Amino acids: CASSLFGTSAVEQYF.

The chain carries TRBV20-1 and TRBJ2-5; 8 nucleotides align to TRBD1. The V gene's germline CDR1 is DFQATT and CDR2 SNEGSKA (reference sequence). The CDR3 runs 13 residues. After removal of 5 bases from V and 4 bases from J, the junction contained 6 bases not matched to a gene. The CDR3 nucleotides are TGCAGTGCTCCAAGGACAGGGTCAGAGACCCAGTACTTC. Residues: CSAPRTGSETQYF.